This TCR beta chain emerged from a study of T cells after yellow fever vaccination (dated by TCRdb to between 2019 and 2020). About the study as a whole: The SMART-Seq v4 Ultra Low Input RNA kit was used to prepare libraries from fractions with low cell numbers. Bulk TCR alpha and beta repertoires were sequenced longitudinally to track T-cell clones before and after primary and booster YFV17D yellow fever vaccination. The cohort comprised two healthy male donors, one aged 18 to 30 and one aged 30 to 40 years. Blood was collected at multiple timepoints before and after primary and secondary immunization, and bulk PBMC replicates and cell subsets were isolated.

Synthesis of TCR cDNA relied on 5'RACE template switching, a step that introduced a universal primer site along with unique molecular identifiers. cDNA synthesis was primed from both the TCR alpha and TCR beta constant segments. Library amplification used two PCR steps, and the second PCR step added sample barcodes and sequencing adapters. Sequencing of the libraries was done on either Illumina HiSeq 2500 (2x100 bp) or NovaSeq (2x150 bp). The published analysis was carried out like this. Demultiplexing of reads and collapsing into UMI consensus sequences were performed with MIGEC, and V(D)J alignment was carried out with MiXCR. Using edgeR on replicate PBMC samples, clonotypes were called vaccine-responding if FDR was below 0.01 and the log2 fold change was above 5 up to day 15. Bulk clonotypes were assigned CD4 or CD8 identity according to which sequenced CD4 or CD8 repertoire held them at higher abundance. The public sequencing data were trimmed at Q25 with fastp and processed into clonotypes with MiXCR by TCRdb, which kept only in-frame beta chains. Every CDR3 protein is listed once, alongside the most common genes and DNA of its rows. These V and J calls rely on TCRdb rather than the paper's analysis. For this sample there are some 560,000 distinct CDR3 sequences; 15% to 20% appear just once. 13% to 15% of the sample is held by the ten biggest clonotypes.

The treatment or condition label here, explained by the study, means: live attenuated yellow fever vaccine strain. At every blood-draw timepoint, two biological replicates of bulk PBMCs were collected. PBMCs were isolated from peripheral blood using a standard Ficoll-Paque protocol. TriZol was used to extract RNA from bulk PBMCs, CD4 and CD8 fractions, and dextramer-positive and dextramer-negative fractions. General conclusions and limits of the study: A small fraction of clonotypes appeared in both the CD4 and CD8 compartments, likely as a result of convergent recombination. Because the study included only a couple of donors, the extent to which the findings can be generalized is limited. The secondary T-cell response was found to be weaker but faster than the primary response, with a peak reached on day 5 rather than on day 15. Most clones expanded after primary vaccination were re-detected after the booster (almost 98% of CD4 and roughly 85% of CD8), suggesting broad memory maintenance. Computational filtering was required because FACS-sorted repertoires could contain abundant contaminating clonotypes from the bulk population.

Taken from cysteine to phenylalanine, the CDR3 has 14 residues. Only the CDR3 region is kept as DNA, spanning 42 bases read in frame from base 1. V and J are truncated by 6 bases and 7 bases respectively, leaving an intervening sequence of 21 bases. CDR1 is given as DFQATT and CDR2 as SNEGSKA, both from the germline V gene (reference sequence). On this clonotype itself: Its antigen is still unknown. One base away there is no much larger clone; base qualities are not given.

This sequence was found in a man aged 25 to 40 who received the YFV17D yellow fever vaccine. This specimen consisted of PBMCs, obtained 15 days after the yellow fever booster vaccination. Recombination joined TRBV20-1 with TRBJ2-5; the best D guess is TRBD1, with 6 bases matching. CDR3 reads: CSAAGQRLVGTQYF. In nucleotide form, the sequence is TGCAGTGCGGCAGGACAGAGGTTGGTGGGGACCCAGTACTTC.